The clone carrying this T cell receptor beta chain was picked up one time. This sample stems from a study of T cells in tuberculosis. Whole-study context: T cells were selected with CD1B tetramers loaded with glucose monomycolate.

Trimming took 0 bases from V and 6 from J, leaving 15 bases between them. The germline V gene has CDR1 SGDLS and CDR2 YYNGEE. The CDR3 is made up of 15 amino acids. Overall study findings and caveats: Some low-affinity tetramer-binding T cells may be absent from this sample.

Sorting used thawed, overnight-rested PBMC stained with anti-CD3, a viability dye and GMM-loaded CD1B tetramer. C32 glucose monomycolate from Rhodococcus equi was loaded onto the CD1B tetramers. Before cryopreservation, the sorted PBMC lost their CD14-expressing monocytes. Chain pairing is unknown; alpha and beta were sequenced separately. TCRdb keeps only in-frame clones here, not all; method: immunoSEQ multiplex PCR. The profile covers approximately 58,000 clones, with around 90% appearing a single time and 21% taken by the ten largest. The rearrangement joins TRBV9 to TRBJ1-2, with D tentatively TRBD1 (5 bases). Sequencing used CD1b-GMM tetramer-negative cells sorted from PBMCs. This receptor was identified in an adult woman with latent tuberculosis. The DNA of the CDR3 is TGTGCCAGCAGCGTAGCTACGGGGGACCTGGATGGCTACACCTTC. Encoded protein: CASSVATGDLDGYTF.